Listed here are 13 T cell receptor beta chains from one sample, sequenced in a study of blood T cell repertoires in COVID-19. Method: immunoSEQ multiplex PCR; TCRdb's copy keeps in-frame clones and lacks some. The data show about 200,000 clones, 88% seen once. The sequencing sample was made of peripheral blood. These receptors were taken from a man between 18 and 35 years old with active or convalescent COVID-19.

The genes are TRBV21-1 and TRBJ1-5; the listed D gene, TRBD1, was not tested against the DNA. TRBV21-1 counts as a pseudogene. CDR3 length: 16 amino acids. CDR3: CASSKEWADSNQPQHF. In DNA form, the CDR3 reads TGTGCCAGCAGCAAAGAGTGGGCAGATAGCAATCAGCCCCAGCATTTT.

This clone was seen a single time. The CDR3 spells CASSLTSDTLNTEAFF. DNA for the CDR3: TGTGCCAGTAGTTTGACATCTGACACTTTGAACACTGAAGCTTTCTTT. The chain links TRBV19 to TRBJ1-1; D is undetermined. This CDR3 has 16 residues. V was cut by 5 bases and J by 0 bases, with 16 bases left in between. From germline, CDR1 is LNHDA and CDR2 SQIVND (reference sequence). The whole variable domain, filled in from reference TRBV19 and TRBJ1-1, reads DGGITQSPKYLFRKEGQNVTLSCEQNLNHDAMYWYRQDPGQGLRLIYYSQIVNDFQKGDIAEGYSVSREKKESFPLTVTSAQKNPTAFYLCASSLTSDTLNTEAFFGQGTRLTVV.

The DNA for the CDR3 is TGCGCCAGCAGCTTGGATAGGACTAGCTACACAGATACGCAGTATTTT. Translated, it gives CASSLDRTSYTDTQYF. The chain employs TRBV5-1 and TRBJ2-3; TRBD2 matches at 8 bases. J was trimmed by 2 bases and V by 0 bases; bases with no gene match: 5. Germline V CDR1 and CDR2: SGHRS, YFSETQ. The CDR3 contains 16 residues.

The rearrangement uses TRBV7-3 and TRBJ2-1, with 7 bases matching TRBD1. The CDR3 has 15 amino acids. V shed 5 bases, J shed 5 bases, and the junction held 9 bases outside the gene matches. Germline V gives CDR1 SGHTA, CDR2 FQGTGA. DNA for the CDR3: TGTGCCAGCAGCGGACAGGACAAGCTTAACAATGAGCAGTTCTTC. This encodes CASSGQDKLNNEQFF.

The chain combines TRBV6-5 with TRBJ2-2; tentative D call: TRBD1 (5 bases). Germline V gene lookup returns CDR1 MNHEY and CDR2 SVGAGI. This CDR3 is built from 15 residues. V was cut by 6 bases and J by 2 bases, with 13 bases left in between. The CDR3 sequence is CASRNRTPNTGELFF. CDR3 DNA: TGTGCCAGCAGAAACCGGACACCCAACACCGGGGAGCTGTTTTTT.

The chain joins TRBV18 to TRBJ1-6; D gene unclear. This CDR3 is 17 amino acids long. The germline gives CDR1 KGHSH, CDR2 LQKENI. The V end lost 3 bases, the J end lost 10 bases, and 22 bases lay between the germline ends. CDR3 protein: CASSPGLLGVMGSPLHF. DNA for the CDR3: TGTGCCAGCTCACCGGGCCTACTAGGCGTAATGGGATCACCCCTCCACTTT.

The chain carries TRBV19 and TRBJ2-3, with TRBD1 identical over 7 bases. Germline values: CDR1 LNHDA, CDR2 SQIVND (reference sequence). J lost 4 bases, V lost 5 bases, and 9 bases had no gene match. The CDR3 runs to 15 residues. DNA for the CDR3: TGTGCCAGTAGTCCGGGCCGACAGGGAGCAGATACGCAGTATTTT. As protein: CASSPGRQGADTQYF.

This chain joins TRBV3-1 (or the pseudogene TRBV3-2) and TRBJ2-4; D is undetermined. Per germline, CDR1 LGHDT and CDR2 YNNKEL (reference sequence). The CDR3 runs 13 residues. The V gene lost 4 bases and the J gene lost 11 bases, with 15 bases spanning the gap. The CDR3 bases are TGTGCCAGCAGCCGAGAAGCTCGGTCTGTTCAGTACTTC. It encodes CASSREARSVQYF.

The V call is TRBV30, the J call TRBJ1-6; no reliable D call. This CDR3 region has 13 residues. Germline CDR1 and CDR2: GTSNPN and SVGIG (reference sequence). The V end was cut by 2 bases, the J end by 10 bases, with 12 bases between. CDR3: CAWSILGRSPLHF. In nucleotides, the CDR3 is TGTGCCTGGAGTATACTCGGTCGCTCACCCCTCCACTTT.

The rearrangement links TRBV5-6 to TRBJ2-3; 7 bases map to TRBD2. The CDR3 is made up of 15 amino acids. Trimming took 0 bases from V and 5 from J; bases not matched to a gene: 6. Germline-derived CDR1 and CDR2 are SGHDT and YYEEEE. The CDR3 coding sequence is TGTGCCAGCAGCTTGGGGCGGGGGTATAGAGATACGCAGTATTTT. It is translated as CASSLGRGYRDTQYF.

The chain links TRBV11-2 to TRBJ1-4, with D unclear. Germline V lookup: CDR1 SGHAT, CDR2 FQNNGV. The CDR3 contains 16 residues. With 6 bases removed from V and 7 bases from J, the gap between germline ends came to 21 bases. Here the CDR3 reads CASSPAGWGLGEKLFF. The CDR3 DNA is TGTGCCAGCAGTCCCGCGGGATGGGGTTTGGGTGAAAAACTGTTTTTT.

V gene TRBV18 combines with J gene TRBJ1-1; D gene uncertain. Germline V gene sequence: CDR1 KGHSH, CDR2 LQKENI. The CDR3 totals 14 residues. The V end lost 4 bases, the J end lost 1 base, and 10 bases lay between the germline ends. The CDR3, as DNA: TGTGCCAGCTCACGGGGAGACAAGAACACTGAAGCTTTCTTT. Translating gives CASSRGDKNTEAFF. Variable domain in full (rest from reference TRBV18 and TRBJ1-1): NAGVMQNPRHLVRRRGQEARLRCSPMKGHSHVYWYRQLPEEGLKFMVYLQKENIIDESGMPKERFSAEFPKEGPSILRIQQVVRGDSAAYFCASSRGDKNTEAFFGQGTRLTVV.

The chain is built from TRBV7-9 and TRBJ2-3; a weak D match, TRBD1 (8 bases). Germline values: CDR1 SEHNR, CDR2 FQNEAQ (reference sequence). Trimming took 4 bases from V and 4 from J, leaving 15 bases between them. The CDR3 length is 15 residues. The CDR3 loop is CASSSRTGRADTQYF. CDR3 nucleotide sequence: TGTGCCAGCAGCTCGCGGACAGGGAGGGCAGATACGCAGTATTTT.